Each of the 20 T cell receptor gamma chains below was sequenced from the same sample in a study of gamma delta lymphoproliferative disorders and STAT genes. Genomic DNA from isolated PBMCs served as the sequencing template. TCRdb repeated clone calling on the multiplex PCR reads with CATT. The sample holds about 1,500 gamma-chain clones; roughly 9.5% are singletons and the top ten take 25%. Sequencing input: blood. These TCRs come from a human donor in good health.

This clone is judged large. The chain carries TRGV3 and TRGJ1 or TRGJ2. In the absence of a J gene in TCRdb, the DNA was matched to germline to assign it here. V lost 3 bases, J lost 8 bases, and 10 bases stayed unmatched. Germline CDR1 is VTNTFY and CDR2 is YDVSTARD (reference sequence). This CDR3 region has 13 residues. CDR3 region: CATWDGPADKKLF. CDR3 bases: TGTGCCACCTGGGACGGTCCTGCGGATAAGAAACTCTTT.

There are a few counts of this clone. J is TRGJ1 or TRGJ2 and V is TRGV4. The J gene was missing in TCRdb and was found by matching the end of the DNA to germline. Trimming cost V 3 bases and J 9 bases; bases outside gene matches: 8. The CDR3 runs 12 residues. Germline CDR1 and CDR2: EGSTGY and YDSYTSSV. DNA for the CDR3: TGTGCCACCTGGGATACGAAGTTTAAGAAACTCTTT. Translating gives CATWDTKFKKLF.

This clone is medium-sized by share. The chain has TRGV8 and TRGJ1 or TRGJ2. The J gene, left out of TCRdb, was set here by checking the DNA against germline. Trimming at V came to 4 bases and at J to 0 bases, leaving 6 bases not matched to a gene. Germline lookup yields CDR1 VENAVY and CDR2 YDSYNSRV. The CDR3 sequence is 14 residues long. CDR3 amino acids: CATWDPTNYYKKLF. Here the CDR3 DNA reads TGTGCCACCTGGGACCCAACGAATTATTATAAGAAACTCTTT.

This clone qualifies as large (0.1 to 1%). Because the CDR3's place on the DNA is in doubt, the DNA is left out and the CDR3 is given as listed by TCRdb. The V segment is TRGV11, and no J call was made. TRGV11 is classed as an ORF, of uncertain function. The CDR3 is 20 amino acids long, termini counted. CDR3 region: CTTVPAGLIVVDTTGWFKIF.

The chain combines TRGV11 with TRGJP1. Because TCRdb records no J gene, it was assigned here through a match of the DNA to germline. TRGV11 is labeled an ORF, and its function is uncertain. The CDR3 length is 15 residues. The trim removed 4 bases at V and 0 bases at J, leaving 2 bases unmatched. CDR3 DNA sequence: TGTGCCTGCTGGATTAGAAATACCACTGGTTGGTTCAAGATATTT. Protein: CACWIRNTTGWFKIF.

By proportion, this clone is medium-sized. The CDR3 spells CATWDRLNYYKKLF. The CDR3 nucleotides are TGTGCCACCTGGGACAGGCTTAATTATTATAAGAAACTCTTT. V gene TRGV3 combines with J gene TRGJ1 or TRGJ2. The J gene, absent from TCRdb, was called here by matching the DNA to germline. CDR3 size: 14 residues. With V trimmed by 0 bases and J by 1 base, 3 bases remained unmatched. Germline V gene data show CDR1 as VTNTFY and CDR2 as YDVSTARD (reference sequence).

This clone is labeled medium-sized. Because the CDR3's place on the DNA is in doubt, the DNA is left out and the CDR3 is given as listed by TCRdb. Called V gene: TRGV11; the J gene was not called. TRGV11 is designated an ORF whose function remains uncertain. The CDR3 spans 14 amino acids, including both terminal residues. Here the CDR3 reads CTTVPAGLGVKKLF.

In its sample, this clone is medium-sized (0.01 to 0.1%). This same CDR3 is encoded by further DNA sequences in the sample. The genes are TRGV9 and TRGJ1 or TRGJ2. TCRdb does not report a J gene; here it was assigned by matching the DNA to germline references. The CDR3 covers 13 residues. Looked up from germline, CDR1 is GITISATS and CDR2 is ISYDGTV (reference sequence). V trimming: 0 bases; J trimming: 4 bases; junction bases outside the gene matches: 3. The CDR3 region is CALWEVHYYKKLF. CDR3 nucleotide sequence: TGTGCCTTGTGGGAGGTGCACTATTATAAGAAACTCTTT.

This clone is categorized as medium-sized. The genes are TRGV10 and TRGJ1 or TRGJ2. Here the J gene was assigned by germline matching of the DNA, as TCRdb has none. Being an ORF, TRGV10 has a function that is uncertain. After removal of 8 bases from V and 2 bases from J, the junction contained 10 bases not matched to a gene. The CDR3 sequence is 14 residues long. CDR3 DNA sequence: TGTGCTGCGTGGGATTATCCCCATTATTATAAGAAACTCTTT. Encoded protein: CAAWDYPHYYKKLF.

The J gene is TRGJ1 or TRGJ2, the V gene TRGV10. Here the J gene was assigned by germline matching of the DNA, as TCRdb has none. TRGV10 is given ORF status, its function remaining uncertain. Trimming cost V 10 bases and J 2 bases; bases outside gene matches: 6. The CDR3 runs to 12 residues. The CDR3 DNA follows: TGTGCTGCGTATGCAGATTATTATAAGAAACTCTTT. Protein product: CAAYADYYKKLF.

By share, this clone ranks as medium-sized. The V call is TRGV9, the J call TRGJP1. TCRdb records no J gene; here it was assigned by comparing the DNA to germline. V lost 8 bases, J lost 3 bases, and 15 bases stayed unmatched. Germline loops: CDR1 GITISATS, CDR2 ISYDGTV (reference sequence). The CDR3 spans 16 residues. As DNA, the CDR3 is TGTGCCTTGTCCGAGGCACGGTCGGCCACTGGTTGGTTCAAGATATTT. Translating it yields CALSEARSATGWFKIF.

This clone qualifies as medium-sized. The CDR3 region has the DNA TGTGCCACCTGGGATAGATATAAGAAACTCTTT. Its protein is CATWDRYKKLF. The V and J genes are TRGV8 and TRGJ1 or TRGJ2. Because TCRdb records no J gene, it was assigned here through a match of the DNA to germline. The CDR3 consists of 11 residues. The V gene end was trimmed by 1 base and the J gene end by 7 bases; junction bases not matched to a gene: 1. Germline-derived CDR1 and CDR2 are VENAVY and YDSYNSRV.

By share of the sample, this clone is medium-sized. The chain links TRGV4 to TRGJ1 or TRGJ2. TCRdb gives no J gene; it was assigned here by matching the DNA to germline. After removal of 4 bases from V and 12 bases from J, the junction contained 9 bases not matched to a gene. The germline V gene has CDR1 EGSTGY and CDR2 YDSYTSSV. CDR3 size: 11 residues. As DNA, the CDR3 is TGTGCCACCTGGGAATTTTTGGGGAAACTCTTT. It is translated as CATWEFLGKLF.

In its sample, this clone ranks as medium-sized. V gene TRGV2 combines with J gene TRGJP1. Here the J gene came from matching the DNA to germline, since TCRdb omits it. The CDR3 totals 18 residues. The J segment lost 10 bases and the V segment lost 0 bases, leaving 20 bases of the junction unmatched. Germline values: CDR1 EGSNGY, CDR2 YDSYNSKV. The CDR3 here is CATWDGPLLIVFFWFKIF. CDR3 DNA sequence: TGTGCCACCTGGGACGGGCCGTTGTTAATTGTGTTCTTTTGGTTCAAGATATTT.

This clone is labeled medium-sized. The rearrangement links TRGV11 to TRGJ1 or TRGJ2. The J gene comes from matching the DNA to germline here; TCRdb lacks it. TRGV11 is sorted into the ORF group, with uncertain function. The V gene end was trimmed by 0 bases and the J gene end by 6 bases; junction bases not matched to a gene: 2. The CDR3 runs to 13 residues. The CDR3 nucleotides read TGTGCCTGCTGGATTAGGCACGGTTATAAGAAACTCTTT. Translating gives CACWIRHGYKKLF.

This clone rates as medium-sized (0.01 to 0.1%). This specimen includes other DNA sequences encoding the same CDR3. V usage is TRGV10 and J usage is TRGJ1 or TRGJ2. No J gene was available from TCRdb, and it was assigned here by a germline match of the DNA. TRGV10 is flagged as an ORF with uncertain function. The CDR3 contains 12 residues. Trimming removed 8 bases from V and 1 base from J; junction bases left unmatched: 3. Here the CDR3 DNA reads TGTGCTGCGTGGGGTAATTATTATAAGAAACTCTTT. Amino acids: CAAWGNYYKKLF.

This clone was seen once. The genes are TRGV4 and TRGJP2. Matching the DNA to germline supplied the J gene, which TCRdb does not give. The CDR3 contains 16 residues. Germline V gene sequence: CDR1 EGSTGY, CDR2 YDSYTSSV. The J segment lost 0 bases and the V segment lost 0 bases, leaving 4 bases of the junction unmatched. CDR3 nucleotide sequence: TGTGCCACCTGGGATGGGCGCTATAGTAGTGATTGGATCAAGACGTTT. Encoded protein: CATWDGRYSSDWIKTF.

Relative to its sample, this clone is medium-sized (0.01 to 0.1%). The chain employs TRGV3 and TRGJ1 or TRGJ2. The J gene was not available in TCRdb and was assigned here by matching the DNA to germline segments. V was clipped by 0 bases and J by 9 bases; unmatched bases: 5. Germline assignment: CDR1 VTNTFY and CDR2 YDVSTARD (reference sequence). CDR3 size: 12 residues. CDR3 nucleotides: TGTGCCACCTGGGACAGGGGGTCTAAGAAACTCTTT. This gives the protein CATWDRGSKKLF.

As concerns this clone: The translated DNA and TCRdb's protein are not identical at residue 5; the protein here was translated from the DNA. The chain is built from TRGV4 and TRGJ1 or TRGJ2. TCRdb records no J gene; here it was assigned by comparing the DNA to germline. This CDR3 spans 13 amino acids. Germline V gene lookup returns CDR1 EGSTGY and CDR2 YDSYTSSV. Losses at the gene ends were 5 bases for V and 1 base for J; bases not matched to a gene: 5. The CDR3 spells CATWVFNYYKKLF. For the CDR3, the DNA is TGTGCCACCTGGGTTTTTAATTATTATAAGAAACTCTTT.

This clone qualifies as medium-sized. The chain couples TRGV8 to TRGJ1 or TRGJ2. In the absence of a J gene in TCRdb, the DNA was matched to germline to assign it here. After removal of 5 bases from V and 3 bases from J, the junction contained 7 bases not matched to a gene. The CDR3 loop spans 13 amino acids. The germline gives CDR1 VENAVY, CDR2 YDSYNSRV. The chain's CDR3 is CATWAYPYYKKLF. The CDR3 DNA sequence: TGTGCCACCTGGGCCTATCCTTATTATAAGAAACTCTTT.